The 31 T cell receptor beta chains given below trace back to one sample, sequenced in a study of regulatory T cells in long-lasting Graves disease (dated by TCRdb to 2020 to 2022). Taken with the paper, the label for time point translates to: persistent/refractory GD, antithyroid drugs over 5 years with positive TRAb. RNA was extracted from PBMCs in TRIzol for both TCR sequencing and RNA sequencing. Library construction relied on multiplex PCR. TCRdb names Illumina HiSeq 4000 as the instrument used. TCR beta libraries were built with iRepertoire HTBI primers and Arm-PCR amplification of CDR3 regions. Clones were called with MiXCR by TCRdb after fastp trimmed the public reads at Q25, and only in-frame beta chains were retained. Every CDR3 protein is listed once, alongside the most common genes and DNA of its rows. This sample lists 600,000 to 800,000 distinct CDR3 sequences; about 32% were detected once. The ten largest clones take up around 42% of the sample.

Sequencing used peripheral blood mononuclear cells (PBMCs), obtained when the disease was refractory, from a patient treated with antithyroid drugs. Receptors were obtained from a female donor with Graves disease.

The chain is built from TRBV7-3 and TRBJ2-3; a weak D match, TRBD2 (6 bases). The CDR3 has 13 amino acids. V lost 8 bases to trimming and J lost 5 bases, with 14 bases between them. Germline V gene lookup returns CDR1 SGHTA and CDR2 FQGTGA. CDR3 DNA: TGTGCCAGCGGGGCGGGACTTGGAGATACGCAGTATTTT. Translated, it gives CASGAGLGDTQYF.

This clonotype appeared a single time. The chain couples TRBV11-2 to TRBJ2-1; TRBD2 is a possible D gene (6 bases). CDR1 SGHAT and CDR2 FQNNGV come from the germline V gene. This CDR3 is 15 amino acids long. Deletions cut 1 base from V and 3 bases from J, with 10 bases between. DNA of the CDR3: TGTGCCAGCAGCTTAGCGAGCGGGCTCTACAATGAGCAGTTCTTC. Amino acid sequence: CASSLASGLYNEQFF.

The genes are TRBV30 and TRBJ2-4; TRBD2 matches 10 bases. The CDR3 is 16 residues long. The germline V gene encodes CDR1 GTSNPN and CDR2 SVGIG (reference sequence). The J segment lost 6 bases and the V segment lost 0 bases, leaving 8 bases of the junction unmatched. The CDR3 reads CAWSVSSASGGNIQYF. The CDR3, as DNA: TGTGCCTGGAGTGTTTCCTCGGCTAGCGGGGGAAACATTCAGTACTTC. The full variable domain, with the rest looked up from reference TRBV30 and TRBJ2-4, is SQTIHQWPATLVQPVGSPLSLECTVEGTSNPNLYWYRQAAGRGLQLLFYSVGIGQISSEVPQNLSASRPQDRQFILSSKKLLLSDSGFYLCAWSVSSASGGNIQYFGAGTRLSVL.

This clonotype occurred once. This chain joins TRBV13 and TRBJ2-2; tentatively, D is TRBD2 (6 bases). CDR1 PRHDT and CDR2 FYEKMQ come from the germline V gene (reference sequence). V was pared by 3 bases and J by 1 base, with 12 bases between. The CDR3 runs to 16 residues. Here the CDR3 reads CASSFRPGGNTGELFF. The CDR3 coding sequence is TGTGCCAGCAGCTTCCGGCCCGGGGGGAACACCGGGGAGCTGTTTTTT.

This clonotype was recorded at least ten times. The gene calls are TRBV10-1 and TRBJ1-1, with 7 nucleotides matching TRBD1. The CDR3 runs to 13 residues. With 1 base clipped from V and 7 bases from J, the junction kept 3 bases outside the gene matches. Germline CDR1 WNHNN, CDR2 SYGVQD (reference sequence). CDR3 coding DNA: TGCGCCAGCAGTGAGTTGGCAGGGGGTGAAGCTTTCTTT. This translates into CASSELAGGEAFF.

This clonotype has a count of ten or more. The V and J genes are TRBV12-5 and TRBJ2-6; D is possibly TRBD2 (6 bases). The CDR3 sequence is 18 residues long. V lost 0 bases and J 4 bases, leaving 16 bases between the germline ends. In germline, CDR1 is LGHNT, CDR2 FRNRAP. CDR3 sequence: CASGLVLAPQSGANVLTF. The CDR3 DNA follows: TGTGCTAGTGGTTTGGTACTAGCCCCGCAGTCGGGGGCCAACGTCCTGACTTTC.

This clonotype was picked up a small number of times. As DNA, the CDR3 is TGCAGTGCTAGAGAAGAGCCCAATCAGCCCCAGCATTTT. This codes for CSAREEPNQPQHF. This chain connects TRBV20-1 to TRBJ1-5; no clear D. The germline CDR1 and CDR2 sequences are DFQATT and SNEGSKA (reference sequence). This CDR3 is built from 13 residues. Trimming took 0 bases from V and 3 from J, leaving 6 bases between them.

The V and J genes are TRBV29-1 and TRBJ1-1; possibly TRBD1 for D (6 bases). The V gene lost 7 bases and the J gene lost 9 bases, with 21 bases spanning the gap. This CDR3 contains 13 residues. Germline loops: CDR1 SQVTM, CDR2 ANQGSEA. CDR3 in amino acids: CSATLRTVAQAFF. DNA of the CDR3: TGCAGCGCGACACTTCGGACAGTTGCTCAAGCTTTCTTT. Together with reference TRBV29-1 and TRBJ1-1, the CDR3 gives the full variable domain: SAVISQKPSRDICQRGTSLTIQCQVDSQVTMMFWYRQQPGQSLTLIATANQGSEATYESGFVIDKFPISRPNLTFSTLTVSNMSPEDSSIYLCSATLRTVAQAFFGQGTRLTVV.

The chain joins TRBV6-4 to TRBJ1-6, with TRBD1 as a possible D gene (5 bases). The CDR3 loop spans 14 amino acids. CDR1 is MRHNA and CDR2 is SNTAGT in the germline V gene. The V end lost 3 bases, the J end lost 9 bases, and 12 bases lay between the germline ends. For the CDR3, the DNA is TGTGCCAGCAGTGAGTTCCGCGGGGGTTCACCCCTCCACTTT. Translating it yields CASSEFRGGSPLHF.

The chain is built from TRBV6-1 and TRBJ1-1; D possibly corresponds to TRBD1 (5 bases). CDR1 MNHNS and CDR2 SASEGT come from the germline V gene. The germline V and J ends were trimmed by 5 bases and 11 bases, with 18 bases remaining between them. CDR3 length: 13 amino acids. CDR3 DNA: TGTGCCAGCAGTAGAAACAGGTTAGGATATGCTTTCTTT. It codes for CASSRNRLGYAFF.

There are a few counts of this clonotype. The chain combines TRBV4-1 with TRBJ2-5; possible D gene TRBD2, 5 bases. CDR1 and CDR2 from the germline V gene are MGHRA and YSYEKL. V was pared by 4 bases and J by 4 bases, with 13 bases between. CDR3 length equals 14 residues. The CDR3 nucleotides read TGCGCCAGCAGCCCTATTCCCGGAGGAGAGACCCAGTACTTC. It codes for CASSPIPGGETQYF.

About this clonotype: The germline gene is not matched at one end of the junction; a read error may be the cause. The V call is TRBV6-2 or TRBV6-3, the J call TRBJ2-7; 10 bases match TRBD2. Per the germline V gene, CDR1 is MNHEY and CDR2 is SVGEGT. The CDR3 is 16 amino acids. The CDR3 nucleotides are TGTACCAGCAGTGTTCACGGGACTAGCGCCTCCTACGAGCAGTACTTC. The encoded protein is CTSSVHGTSASYEQYF.

This clonotype was seen only a few times. A junction end diverges from the germline sequence, so it may reflect a read error. The CDR3 sequence: CASSLIGHGSGSTIYF. DNA for the CDR3: TGTGCCAGCAGTTTAATAGGGCATGGCTCTGGAAGCACCATATATTTT. The genes are TRBV12-3 or TRBV12-4 and TRBJ1-3, with unresolved D. The CDR3 is made up of 16 amino acids.

This clonotype was found a few times. The chain uses TRBV9 and TRBJ2-7, with D possibly TRBD2 on 7 matching bases. CDR1 is SGDLS, CDR2 YYNGEE, per germline. The CDR3 is 14 amino acids. The V and J ends lost 3 bases and 5 bases respectively, with 15 bases between them. CDR3 in amino acids: CASSGGGASDEQYF. The CDR3 region has the DNA TGTGCCAGCAGCGGGGGGGGGGCTAGCGACGAGCAGTACTTC.

In this sample, this clonotype turned up a few times. The chain employs TRBV20-1 and TRBJ1-1; tentatively, D is TRBD1 (5 bases). The CDR3 is made up of 11 amino acids. Germline V gene data show CDR1 as DFQATT and CDR2 as SNEGSKA (reference sequence). V lost 5 bases and J 8 bases, leaving 12 bases between the germline ends. The CDR3 protein is CSAHRDGEAFF. The CDR3 DNA sequence: TGCAGTGCTCACCGGGACGGGGAAGCTTTCTTT.

This rearrangement joins TRBV19 to TRBJ1-2; maybe TRBD1 (5 bases). V was shortened by 5 bases and J by 4 bases, with 11 bases between the two germline ends. Germline V gene lookup returns CDR1 LNHDA and CDR2 SQIVND (reference sequence). The CDR3 has 13 amino acids. The CDR3 nucleotides read TGTGCCAGTAGTTCTGCAGGGATCTATGGCTACACCTTC. As protein: CASSSAGIYGYTF. The full variable domain, completed using reference TRBV19 and TRBJ1-2, is DGGITQSPKYLFRKEGQNVTLSCEQNLNHDAMYWYRQDPGQGLRLIYYSQIVNDFQKGDIAEGYSVSREKKESFPLTVTSAQKNPTAFYLCASSSAGIYGYTFGSGTRLTVV.

This clonotype appeared many times. The chain links TRBV6-5 to TRBJ1-1; 8 nucleotides agree with TRBD1. Per germline, CDR1 MNHEY and CDR2 SVGAGI. The CDR3 is 16 amino acids. V shed 2 bases, J shed 5 bases, and the junction held 10 bases outside the gene matches. The CDR3 loop is CASSYSTDRGGTEAFF. The CDR3, as DNA: TGTGCCAGCAGTTACAGCACCGACAGGGGCGGAACTGAAGCTTTCTTT.

The table lists this clonotype with many counts. This chain links TRBV2 with TRBJ2-4; 8 bases match TRBD1. V lost 3 bases, J lost 0 bases, and 4 bases stayed unmatched. The CDR3 is made up of 16 amino acids. The germline V gene encodes CDR1 SNHLY and CDR2 FYNNEI. The CDR3 here is CASSDAGTGAKNIQYF. The CDR3 DNA is TGTGCCAGCAGTGATGCCGGGACAGGAGCCAAAAACATTCAGTACTTC.

V gene TRBV2 combines with J gene TRBJ1-5, with D tentatively TRBD1 (6 bases). Germline assignment: CDR1 SNHLY and CDR2 FYNNEI. This CDR3 has 15 amino acids. Trimming pared 4 bases from V and 2 bases from J, leaving 12 bases between. CDR3 in amino acids: CASSGGQVGNQPQHF. CDR3 in DNA: TGTGCCAGCAGTGGGGGGCAGGTAGGCAATCAGCCCCAGCATTTT.

CDR3 bases: TGTGCCAGCACCAACGGACGGAGCTCTGGAAACACCATATATTTT. Translated, it gives CASTNGRSSGNTIYF. V and J are TRBV6-1 and TRBJ1-3; the D is unclear. Germline V lookup: CDR1 MNHNS, CDR2 SASEGT. V was shortened by 7 bases and J by 0 bases, with 13 bases between the two germline ends. CDR3 length: 15 residues.

The V and J genes are TRBV4-1 and TRBJ2-5; a possible D gene is TRBD2 (6 bases). This CDR3 has 13 amino acids. Trimming left V 1 base short and J 4 bases short, with 7 bases between. The V gene's germline CDR1 is MGHRA and CDR2 YSYEKL. The CDR3 sequence: CASSQGGVETQYF. CDR3 nucleotide sequence: TGCGCCAGCAGCCAAGGGGGGGTAGAGACCCAGTACTTC.

This clonotype was recorded only once. J is TRBJ2-7 and V is TRBV19, with TRBD1 matching over 7 bases. In germline, CDR1 is LNHDA, CDR2 SQIVND (reference sequence). The CDR3 is 14 residues long. V lost 4 bases, J lost 5 bases, and 8 bases stayed unmatched. This CDR3 is CASSTARQGHEQYF. The CDR3 coding sequence is TGTGCCAGTAGTACCGCGAGACAGGGTCACGAGCAGTACTTC.

This chain joins TRBV3-1 and TRBJ1-1, with a possible D match to TRBD1 (5 bases). Germline V gene sequence: CDR1 LGHDT, CDR2 YNNKEL (reference sequence). V was trimmed by 0 bases and J by 3 bases, leaving 17 bases between them. The CDR3 has 17 amino acids. The CDR3 coding sequence is TGTGCCAGCAGCCAAGAGGGCGGTCCTAGGGGATACACTGAAGCTTTCTTT. Protein: CASSQEGGPRGYTEAFF.

J is TRBJ2-7 and V is TRBV14; tentatively, D is TRBD2 (5 bases). Germline CDR1 SGHDN, CDR2 FVKESK. Between the trimmed V and J ends, which lost 1 base and 2 bases, there was a span of 15 bases. The CDR3 loop spans 16 amino acids. The DNA for the CDR3 is TGTGCCAGCAGCCAAGGTCCGTTAGCGATGACCTACGAGCAGTACTTC. Translated, it gives CASSQGPLAMTYEQYF.

As to this clonotype: The final CDR3 position lacks the conserved phenylalanine or tryptophan, pointing to a likely read error. The chain uses TRBV2 and TRBJ1-5; D is possibly TRBD1 (5 bases). The length of the CDR3 is 17 residues. The ends were cut back, 0 bases at V and 3 bases at J, with 15 bases in the middle. Germline assignment: CDR1 SNHLY and CDR2 FYNNEI. The CDR3 coding sequence is TGTGCCAGCAGTGAAGCGCTAATCAGGGACGACAATCAGCCCCAGCATCTT. As protein: CASSEALIRDDNQPQHL.

V is TRBV20-1 and J is TRBJ1-1; no clear D gene. Germline CDR1 and CDR2: DFQATT and SNEGSKA (reference sequence). The CDR3 length is 13 residues. Between the trimmed V and J ends, which lost 0 bases and 11 bases, there was a span of 16 bases. The CDR3 DNA follows: TGCAGTGCTAGAGATCATGTAGGGTCGTCTGCTTTCTTT. Protein sequence: CSARDHVGSSAFF.

This clonotype has just a few counts. V usage is TRBV6-1 and J usage is TRBJ1-2; D uncertain. CDR3 size: 13 residues. V shed 6 bases and J shed 5 bases, with 13 bases lying between them. Germline V gives CDR1 MNHNS, CDR2 SASEGT. CDR3 nucleotides: TGTGCCAGCAGCCTTTTAGGTCGTTATGGCTACACCTTC. Translation: CASSLLGRYGYTF.

This clonotype occurred a few times. The chain recombines TRBV6-1 with TRBJ2-7; D call uncertain. Germline-derived CDR1 and CDR2 are MNHNS and SASEGT. Trimming took 6 bases from V and 6 from J, leaving 12 bases between them. The length of the CDR3 is 12 residues. The CDR3 DNA follows: TGTGCCAGCAGCGCGACCGTTTCCGAGCAGTACTTC. It encodes CASSATVSEQYF.

This CDR3 reads CSASPRTEAFF. CDR3 bases: TGCAGTGCTTCCCCGCGGACTGAAGCTTTCTTT. This chain links TRBV20-1 with TRBJ1-1; D remains ambiguous. The V gene lost 5 bases and the J gene lost 5 bases, with 9 bases spanning the gap. The CDR3 runs to 11 residues. CDR1 is DFQATT, CDR2 SNEGSKA, per germline (reference sequence).

The chain is built from TRBV12-3 or TRBV12-4 and TRBJ1-5; D perhaps matches TRBD1 (6 bases). This CDR3 has 15 residues. Trimming shortened V by 5 bases and J by 0 bases, and 11 bases separated the two germline ends. This chain's CDR3 is CASSTRGFSNQPQHF. The CDR3 region has the DNA TGTGCCAGCAGTACCAGGGGATTTAGCAATCAGCCCCAGCATTTT.

This sequence joins TRBV5-1 and TRBJ2-1, with D perhaps matching TRBD1 (7 bases). CDR1 and CDR2 from the germline V gene are SGHRS and YFSETQ. This CDR3 comprises 19 residues. Deletions cut 1 base from V and 0 bases from J, with 20 bases between. The CDR3 DNA follows: TGCGCCAGCAGCTTGTGGTCCCAGGGGGGTTATAGCTCCTACAATGAGCAGTTCTTC. Translated, it gives CASSLWSQGGYSSYNEQFF.